Below are 30 T cell receptor beta chains sequenced from a single sample in a study of identical twins. TCRdb passed the 5' RACE reads through MiXCR, listing each CDR3 protein once. The table records around 1.7 million distinct CDR3 sequences, about 32% of them present only once. Material for sequencing was cord blood. The receptor set was obtained from a newborn girl in good health.

The sample holds a few counts of this clonotype. The chain employs TRBV5-6 and TRBJ2-3, with TRBD2 matching over 11 bases. V lost 0 bases to trimming and J lost 5 bases; unmatched junction nucleotides: 5. This CDR3 contains 16 residues. From germline, CDR1 is SGHDT and CDR2 YYEEEE. CDR3 residues: CASSLGLAGFIDTQYF. The CDR3 DNA reads as TGTGCCAGCAGCTTGGGACTAGCGGGATTTATAGATACGCAGTATTTT.

This clonotype has just a few counts. This chain connects TRBV11-2 to TRBJ1-2; maybe TRBD1 (6 bases). Germline lookup yields CDR1 SGHAT and CDR2 FQNNGV. CDR3 size: 15 residues. With 2 bases removed from V and 2 bases from J, the gap between germline ends came to 12 bases. The CDR3 loop is CASSLTQGTNYGYTF. In nucleotides, the CDR3 is TGTGCCAGCAGCTTAACCCAGGGGACGAACTATGGCTACACCTTC.

This clonotype was recorded a few times. V gene TRBV2 combines with J gene TRBJ1-6, with D unclear. The CDR3 totals 15 residues. Germline-derived CDR1 and CDR2 are SNHLY and FYNNEI. Deletions cut 1 base from V and 9 bases from J, with 13 bases between. The CDR3 DNA is TGTGCCAGCAGTGAAGGCCACCCGGCCGTTTCACCCCTCCACTTT. It specifies CASSEGHPAVSPLHF.

V and J are TRBV20-1 and TRBJ2-7; D ambiguous. Trimming stripped 0 bases from V and 9 bases from J, with 15 bases between. The CDR3 totals 13 residues. The V gene's germline CDR1 is DFQATT and CDR2 SNEGSKA (reference sequence). CDR3 loop: CSARDRVRLGQYF. CDR3 nucleotide sequence: TGCAGTGCTAGAGACCGAGTCAGGCTAGGGCAGTACTTC.

This rearrangement joins TRBV20-1 to TRBJ2-5; D not resolved. The CDR3 runs 11 residues. Germline assignment: CDR1 DFQATT and CDR2 SNEGSKA (reference sequence). With 5 bases removed from V and 11 bases from J, the gap between germline ends came to 15 bases. This CDR3 reads CSASRIHEQYF. The CDR3 nucleotides read TGCAGTGCTTCTAGGATCCATGAGCAGTACTTC.

This clonotype showed up many times. The chain carries TRBV6-6 and TRBJ1-2, with TRBD1 matching over 9 bases. The CDR3 has 14 residues. The junction had 1 base not matched to a gene; V was cut back by 5 bases and J by 0 bases. Germline V gene lookup returns CDR1 MNHNY and CDR2 SVGAGI (reference sequence). The CDR3 DNA reads TGTGCCAGCAGTCGACAGGGGGCTAACTATGGCTACACCTTC. Translated, it gives CASSRQGANYGYTF.

This clonotype was observed a single time. This chain connects TRBV7-8 to TRBJ2-7; D is unresolved. The ends were cut back, 5 bases at V and 2 bases at J, with 19 bases in the middle. Germline assignment: CDR1 SGHVS and CDR2 FQNEAQ. This CDR3 spans 16 amino acids. CDR3 sequence (DNA): TGTGCCAGCAGCGATCGCCGGCAGTCTCCCACCTACGAGCAGTACTTC. It specifies CASSDRRQSPTYEQYF.

The CDR3 DNA reads as TGCGCCAGCAGCCGGAGACTAGCGGGAGAGGGCTACAATGAGCAGTTCTTC. The encoded protein is CASSRRLAGEGYNEQFF. The genes are TRBV4-1 and TRBJ2-1; 12 bases agree with TRBD2. The V segment lost 4 bases and the J segment 3 bases; nucleotides outside the gene matches: 7. Germline values: CDR1 MGHRA, CDR2 YSYEKL. The length of the CDR3 is 17 residues.

A note on this clonotype: A single base separates this from a much larger clone, so it may be a read error. V usage is TRBV27 and J usage is TRBJ2-1; maybe TRBD2 (6 bases). Germline-derived CDR1 and CDR2 are MNHEY and SMNVEV (reference sequence). The CDR3 covers 16 residues. The CDR3 bases are TGTGCCAGCAGTTTATCGGACTACCTGATACACAATGAGCGGTTCTTC. This codes for CASSLSDYLIHNERFF.

J is TRBJ2-1 and V is TRBV20-1; D ambiguous. The CDR3 contains 17 residues. V gave up 4 bases and J gave up 0 bases, with 19 bases separating them. The germline gives CDR1 DFQATT, CDR2 SNEGSKA (reference sequence). CDR3 DNA: TGCAGTGCTACCGGACCCTACCTAAGGAGCTCCTACAATGAGCAGTTCTTC. Protein product: CSATGPYLRSSYNEQFF.

The chain employs TRBV4-1 and TRBJ1-1, with unresolved D. The CDR3 contains 13 residues. CDR1 and CDR2 from the germline V gene are MGHRA and YSYEKL. V lost 7 bases, J lost 0 bases, and 9 bases lay in between. In DNA form, the CDR3 reads TGCGCCAGCACCGGGAACATGAACACTGAAGCTTTCTTT. This gives the protein CASTGNMNTEAFF.

A word on this clonotype: The junction differs from germline at one of its ends, possibly a read error. The rearrangement links TRBV4-1 to TRBJ2-3, with TRBD1 matching 9 bases. The CDR3 is made up of 15 amino acids. Germline V gene sequence: CDR1 MGHRA, CDR2 YSYEKL. As DNA, the CDR3 is TGCGCCAGCAGCCTCTGGGACAGGGAAACAGGTACGCAGTATTTT. Translation gives CASSLWDRETGTQYF.

This clonotype was detected only a few times. The V and J genes are TRBV29-1 and TRBJ2-1; D perhaps matches TRBD2 (6 bases). V lost 4 bases and J lost 7, with 20 bases in between. This CDR3 contains 15 residues. Germline V lookup: CDR1 SQVTM, CDR2 ANQGSEA. CDR3 residues: CSVAPRGRGVNEQFF. CDR3 in DNA: TGCAGCGTTGCACCGCGGGGACGGGGAGTGAATGAGCAGTTCTTC.

This clonotype was observed a few times. In DNA form, the CDR3 reads TGCAGTGCTAGAGATAGCGGGAGAGGGGTAGAGACCCAGTACTTC. Encoded protein: CSARDSGRGVETQYF. The chain employs TRBV20-1 and TRBJ2-5, with 9 bases identical to TRBD2. The CDR3 is 15 amino acids. V was clipped by 0 bases and J by 4 bases; unmatched bases: 6. In germline, CDR1 is DFQATT, CDR2 SNEGSKA (reference sequence).

This clonotype was recorded a few times. This rearrangement joins TRBV4-2 to TRBJ2-3; the match to TRBD2 covers 8 bases. This CDR3 has 17 residues. CDR1 and CDR2 from the germline V gene are LGHNA and YNFKEQ. V shed 1 base and J 3 bases; nucleotides not matched to a gene: 9. The chain's CDR3 is CASSQAVSGGPTDTQYF. The CDR3 DNA sequence: TGTGCCAGCAGCCAAGCGGTTTCGGGGGGGCCGACAGATACGCAGTATTTT.

Only a few counts were recorded for this clonotype. J is TRBJ1-2 and V is TRBV2, with TRBD1 identical over 9 bases. J lost 7 bases, V lost 1 base, and 4 bases had no gene match. Germline CDR1 and CDR2: SNHLY and FYNNEI. The CDR3 has 14 amino acids. The CDR3 DNA is TGTGCCAGCAGTGAAGTGGGGACAGGGTCTGGCTACACCTTC. Translated: CASSEVGTGSGYTF.

The V and J genes are TRBV7-8 and TRBJ2-1; weak D call: TRBD2 (5 bases). With 1 base removed from V and 0 bases from J, the gap between germline ends came to 13 bases. The CDR3 contains 17 residues. Germline V lookup: CDR1 SGHVS, CDR2 FQNEAQ. The CDR3 protein is CASSLEIRESSYNEQFF. CDR3 sequence (DNA): TGTGCCAGCAGCTTAGAAATCCGGGAAAGCTCCTACAATGAGCAGTTCTTC.

Note on this clonotype: At one end the junction does not follow the germline gene, possibly because of a read error. The chain combines TRBV12-3 or TRBV12-4 with TRBJ1-1, with a weak D call TRBD1 (5 bases). The CDR3 runs 16 residues. The CDR3 region has the DNA TGTACCAGCAGCAGGAGGCGGAAAGGGGTGAACACTGAAGCTTTCTTT. Amino acid sequence: CTSSRRRKGVNTEAFF.

This clonotype was counted many times. The V gene is TRBV20-1, the J gene TRBJ2-3; D is unresolved. From germline, CDR1 is DFQATT and CDR2 SNEGSKA (reference sequence). V lost 3 bases and J lost 6, with 13 bases in between. The CDR3 consists of 13 residues. Written as DNA, the CDR3 is TGCAGTGCTAGCCCTCTTCTTGGGGATACGCAGTATTTT. It encodes CSASPLLGDTQYF.

The CDR3: CSASGTSRAYEQYF. CDR3 DNA: TGCAGTGCCTCCGGGACTAGCCGAGCCTACGAGCAGTACTTC. This sequence joins TRBV20-1 and TRBJ2-7; TRBD2 matches at 9 bases. CDR3 length equals 14 residues. CDR1 DFQATT and CDR2 SNEGSKA come from the germline V gene (reference sequence). The V and J ends lost 6 bases and 2 bases, in that order; junction bases with no gene match: 8.

This clonotype was counted only a few times. CDR3 protein: CASRGGGYNEQFF. CDR3 in DNA: TGTGCCAGCAGGGGGGGGGGATACAATGAGCAGTTCTTC. The J gene is TRBJ2-1, the V gene TRBV12-3 or TRBV12-4; TRBD2 matches at 7 bases. V lost 6 bases and J lost 4; bases outside the gene matches: 3. This CDR3 has 13 amino acids.

The chain couples TRBV11-2 to TRBJ2-5, with a possible D match to TRBD2 (5 bases). This CDR3 region has 15 residues. Germline CDR1 SGHAT, CDR2 FQNNGV. Trimming stripped 7 bases from V and 1 base from J, with 16 bases between. CDR3: CASTPGLTVQETQYF. As DNA, the CDR3 is TGTGCCAGCACCCCCGGACTGACGGTCCAAGAGACCCAGTACTTC.

The gene calls are TRBV4-1 and TRBJ1-5, with 9 bases fitting TRBD1. J gave up 2 bases and V 1 base, and 3 bases lay outside the gene matches. This CDR3 contains 16 residues. Per germline, CDR1 MGHRA and CDR2 YSYEKL. The CDR3 region is CASSQVGQGRNQPQHF. The CDR3 DNA follows: TGCGCCAGCAGCCAAGTCGGACAGGGGCGCAATCAGCCCCAGCATTTT.

The chain employs TRBV20-1 and TRBJ1-5, with a possible D match to TRBD1 (5 bases). V was clipped by 3 bases and J by 2 bases, with 17 bases between them. This CDR3 has 16 amino acids. CDR1 DFQATT and CDR2 SNEGSKA come from the germline V gene (reference sequence). CDR3 in amino acids: CSASTVTVLGNQPQHF. As DNA, the CDR3 is TGCAGTGCTAGCACAGTGACAGTTCTTGGCAATCAGCCCCAGCATTTT.

This clonotype was detected a few times. The CDR3 sequence: CCGTVGTNYGYTF. CDR3 nucleotides: TGCTGTGGGACAGTGGGTACCAACTATGGCTACACCTTC. The V gene is TRBV20-1, the J gene TRBJ1-2; 7 positions agree with TRBD1. The CDR3 is 13 amino acids. The germline CDR1 and CDR2 sequences are DFQATT and SNEGSKA (reference sequence).

This clonotype came up a few times. The V gene is TRBV7-2, the J gene TRBJ2-2, with D possibly TRBD2 on 6 matching bases. The V end lost 5 bases, the J end lost 3 bases, and 10 bases lay between the germline ends. This CDR3 comprises 14 residues. CDR1 SGHTA and CDR2 FQGNSA come from the germline V gene. CDR3 sequence reads: CASSRSGHTGELFF. In DNA, the CDR3 is TGTGCCAGCAGCCGAAGCGGGCACACCGGGGAGCTGTTTTTT. The full variable domain, with the rest looked up from reference TRBV7-2 and TRBJ2-2, is GAGVSQSPSNKVTEKGKDVELRCDPISGHTALYWYRQSLGQGLEFLIYFQGNSAPDKSGLPSDRFSAERTGGSVSTLTIQRTQQEDSAVYLCASSRSGHTGELFFGEGSRLTVL.

The chain combines TRBV6-5 with TRBJ2-1; D not certain. Germline-derived CDR1 and CDR2 are MNHEY and SVGAGI. The CDR3 spans 16 residues. Trimming shortened V by 0 bases and J by 0 bases, and 9 bases separated the two germline ends. CDR3 in amino acids: CASSYSWTFSYNEQFF. In DNA, the CDR3 is TGTGCCAGCAGTTACTCCTGGACGTTCTCCTACAATGAGCAGTTCTTC.

This clonotype has more than one count but fewer than ten. J is TRBJ1-6 and V is TRBV11-2, with TRBD1 as a possible D gene (6 bases). Trimming removed 10 bases from V and 6 bases from J, with 13 bases in between. CDR3 size: 13 residues. Germline-derived CDR1 and CDR2 are SGHAT and FQNNGV. The CDR3 sequence is CATSRGFNSPLHF. CDR3 DNA: TGTGCCACCTCCAGGGGCTTTAATTCACCCCTCCACTTT.

This clonotype has just a few counts. V is TRBV4-2 and J is TRBJ2-7; D may be TRBD1 (5 bases). Germline values: CDR1 LGHNA, CDR2 YNFKEQ. The CDR3 runs 16 residues. V lost 1 base to trimming and J lost 0 bases, with 13 bases between them. Written as DNA, the CDR3 is TGTGCCAGCAGCCAAGGAAAGACAGCCTTCTCCTACGAGCAGTACTTC. The encoded protein is CASSQGKTAFSYEQYF.

Only a few counts were recorded for this clonotype. This rearrangement joins TRBV20-1 to TRBJ2-5; maybe TRBD1 (6 bases). The CDR3 is 12 residues long. CDR1 is DFQATT, CDR2 SNEGSKA, per germline (reference sequence). V was trimmed by 5 bases and J by 11 bases, leaving 18 bases between them. The CDR3 region has the DNA TGCAGTGCTCCTAGGGGGAGCAATGAGCAGTACTTC. Protein sequence: CSAPRGSNEQYF.